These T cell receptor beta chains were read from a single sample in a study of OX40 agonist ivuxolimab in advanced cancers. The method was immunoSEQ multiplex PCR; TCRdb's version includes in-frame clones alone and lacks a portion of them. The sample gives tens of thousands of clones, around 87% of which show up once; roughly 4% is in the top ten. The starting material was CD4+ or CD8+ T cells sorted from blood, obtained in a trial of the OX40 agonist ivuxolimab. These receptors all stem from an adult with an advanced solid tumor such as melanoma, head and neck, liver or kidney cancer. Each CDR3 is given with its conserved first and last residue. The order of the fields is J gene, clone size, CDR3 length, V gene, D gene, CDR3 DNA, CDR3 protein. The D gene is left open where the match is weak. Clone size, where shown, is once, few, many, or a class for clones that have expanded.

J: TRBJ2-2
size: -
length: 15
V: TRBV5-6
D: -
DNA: TGTGCCAGCAGCCCGGACCCACCGAACACCGGGGAGCTGTTTTTT
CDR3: CASSPDPPNTGELFF

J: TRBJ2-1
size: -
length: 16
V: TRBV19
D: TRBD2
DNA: TGTGCCAGTACCTCGCGTCTAGCGGGAAGGTACAATGAGCAGTTCTTC
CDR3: CASTSRLAGRYNEQFF

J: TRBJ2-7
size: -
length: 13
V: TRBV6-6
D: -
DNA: TGTGCCAGCAGTTACCACATCACCGGCGAGCAGTACTTC
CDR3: CASSYHITGEQYF

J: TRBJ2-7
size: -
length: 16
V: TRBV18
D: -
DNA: TGTGCCAGCTCACCACTTCCTCGTGCTCCTTCCTACGAGCAGTACTTC
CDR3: CASSPLPRAPSYEQYF

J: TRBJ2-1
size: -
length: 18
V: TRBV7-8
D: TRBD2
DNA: TGTGCCAGCAGCCCTAGTCCCCTTAGCGGGAGGGCCGCCAATGAGCAGTTCTTC
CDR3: CASSPSPLSGRAANEQFF

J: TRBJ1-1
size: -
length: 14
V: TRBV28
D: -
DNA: TGTGCCAGCAGTTTATGGGGTGGGGGCACTGAAGCTTTCTTT
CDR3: CASSLWGGGTEAFF

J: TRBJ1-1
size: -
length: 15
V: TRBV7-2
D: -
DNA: TGTGCCAGCAGCTTATCCCCCCTTACGGGGACTGAAGCTTTCTTT
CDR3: CASSLSPLTGTEAFF

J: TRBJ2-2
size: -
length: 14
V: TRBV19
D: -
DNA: TGTGCCAGTAGTATCGGAGGAGGAGCCGGGGAGCTGTTTTTT
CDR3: CASSIGGGAGELFF

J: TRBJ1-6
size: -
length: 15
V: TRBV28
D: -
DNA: TGTGCCAGCAGCTACACAGGGACCTATAATTCACCCCTCCACTTT
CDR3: CASSYTGTYNSPLHF

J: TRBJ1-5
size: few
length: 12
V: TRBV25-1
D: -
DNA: TGTGCCAGCAGTGTGGGGAATCAGCCCCAGCATTTT
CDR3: CASSVGNQPQHF

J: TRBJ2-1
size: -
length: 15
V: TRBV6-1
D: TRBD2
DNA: TGTGCCAGCAGTGATTGGACTAGCGTGCGTAATGAGCAGTTCTTC
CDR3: CASSDWTSVRNEQFF

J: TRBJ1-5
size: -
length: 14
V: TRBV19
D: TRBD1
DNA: TGTGCCAGTAGTATCCAGGGGGCCCATCAGCCCCAGCATTTT
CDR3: CASSIQGAHQPQHF

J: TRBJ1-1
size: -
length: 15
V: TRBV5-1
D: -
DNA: TGCGCCAGCAGCTTGCTGGGGGCTGCGAACACTGAAGCTTTCTTT
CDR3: CASSLLGAANTEAFF

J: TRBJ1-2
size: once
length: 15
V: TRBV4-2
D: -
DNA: TGTGCCAGCAGCCAAGAGAGGCAGGGGCACGGGGGCTACACCTTC
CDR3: CASSQERQGHGGYTF

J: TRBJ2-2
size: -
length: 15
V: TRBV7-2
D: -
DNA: TGTGCCAGCAGCTTCCGGGCGGAATGGGCCGGGGAGCTGTTTTTT
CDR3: CASSFRAEWAGELFF

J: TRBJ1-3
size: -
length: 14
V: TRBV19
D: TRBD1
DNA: TGTGCCAGTAGTATCACAGGGGCTGGAAACACCATATATTTT
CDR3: CASSITGAGNTIYF

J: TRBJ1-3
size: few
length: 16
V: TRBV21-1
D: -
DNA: TGTGCCAGCAGCAAAGCAGGGACAGGGGCTGGAAACACCATATATTTT
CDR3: CASSKAGTGAGNTIYF

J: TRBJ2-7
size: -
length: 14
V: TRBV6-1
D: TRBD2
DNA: TGTGCCAGCAGTGGACTAGCGGGGACCTACGAGCAGTACTTC
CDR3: CASSGLAGTYEQYF

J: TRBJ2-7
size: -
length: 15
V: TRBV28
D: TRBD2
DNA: TGTGCCAGCAGTCGACTAGCGGGATACGTATACGAGCAGTACTTC
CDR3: CASSRLAGYVYEQYF

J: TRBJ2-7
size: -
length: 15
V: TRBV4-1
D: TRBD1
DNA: TGCGCCAGCAGCCAACCCGGGACAGGGTCCTACGAGCAGTACTTC
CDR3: CASSQPGTGSYEQYF

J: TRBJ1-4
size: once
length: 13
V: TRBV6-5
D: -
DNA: TGTGCCAGTCGGGGGAATACAGGTGAAAAACTGTTTTTT
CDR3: CASRGNTGEKLFF

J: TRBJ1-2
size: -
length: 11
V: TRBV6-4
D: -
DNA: TGTGCCAGCAGTGACTCGTATGGCTACACCTTC
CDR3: CASSDSYGYTF

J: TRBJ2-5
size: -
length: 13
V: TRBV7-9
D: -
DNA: TGTGCCAGCAGCTTAGATTCTTTCGTCCCCGGATACTTC
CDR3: CASSLDSFVPGYF

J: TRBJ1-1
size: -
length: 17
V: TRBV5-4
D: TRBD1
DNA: TGTGCCAGCAGCGGGACAGGGGGGGGATTTACGAACACTGAAGCTTTCTTT
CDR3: CASSGTGGGFTNTEAFF

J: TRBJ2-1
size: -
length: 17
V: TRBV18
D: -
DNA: TGTGCCAGCTCACCACCTGGCTCCAGGGGTTCCTACAATGAGCAGTTCTTC
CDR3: CASSPPGSRGSYNEQFF

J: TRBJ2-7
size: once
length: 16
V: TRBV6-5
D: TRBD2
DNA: TGTGCCAGCAGTTATCTGACTAGCGGGAGGGCCTACGAGCAGTACTTC
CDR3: CASSYLTSGRAYEQYF

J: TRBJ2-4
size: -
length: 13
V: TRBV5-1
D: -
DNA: TGCGCCAGCAGTTCGGTCCAGGCGGACATTCAGTACTTC
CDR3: CASSSVQADIQYF

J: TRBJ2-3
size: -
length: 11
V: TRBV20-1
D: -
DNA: TGCAGTGCTAGGATCACAGATACGCAGTATTTT
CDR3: CSARITDTQYF

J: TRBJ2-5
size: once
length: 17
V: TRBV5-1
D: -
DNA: TGCGCCAGCAGCTTGGCGGGGGGCAGGGGGCAACAAGAGACCCAGTACTTC
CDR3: CASSLAGGRGQQETQYF

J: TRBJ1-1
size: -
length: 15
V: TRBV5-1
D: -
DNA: TGCGCCAGCAGCTTGGCCGGGGGTATGAACACTGAAGCTTTCTTT
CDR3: CASSLAGGMNTEAFF